What follows is one T cell receptor (beta chain) and its context. Its specificity is unknown. ViraFEST expansion of antigen-specific CD4+ T cells with viral peptide pools preceded sequencing. On approximately day 9 of culture, CD4+ T cells were separated out. The participants, recipients of two vaccine doses, got either BNT162b2 or mRNA-1273. Every well got a few million PBMC, which were grown with around 10 IU/ml IL-2 and about 9.5 ug/ml peptides. The data derive from a study of vaccination effects on CD4 cells after COVID-19. Across the study: The median interval between the second dose and post-vaccine sampling was 72 days. General study findings and limits: Pronounced clonal contraction occurred in clones induced by infection and by vaccine late after vaccination. Cross-reactivity with common cold coronaviruses was shown by only 1 of 255 vaccine-induced clones in healthy vaccinees.

Some clones are missing from TCRdb's copy, which holds only in-frame ones; the method was immunoSEQ multiplex PCR. The sample lists tens of thousands of clones; approximately 68% were seen once. The TCR sequence derives from a human donor who received a COVID-19 vaccine. The sequenced sample was CD4+ T cells from PBMCs cultured with SARS-CoV-2 spike peptides, obtained after COVID-19 vaccination.

The CDR3 coding sequence is TGTGCCAGCAGCCTCGGGACGTATGGCTACACCTTC. It yields the protein CASSLGTYGYTF. The chain joins TRBV9 to TRBJ1-2; perhaps TRBD1 as D (5 bases). Germline CDR1 is SGDLS and CDR2 is YYNGEE. The ends were cut back, 4 bases at V and 5 bases at J, with 9 bases in the middle. This CDR3 region has 12 residues.